This T cell receptor beta chain was captured by sequencing in a study of spatial heterogeneity in lung cancer. The sample's time point: sample taken at primary tumor resection. This CDR3 contains 15 residues. Trimming at V came to 4 bases and at J to 2 bases, leaving 6 bases not matched to a gene. Using its own MiXCR run on the 5' RACE reads, TCRdb lists one record per CDR3 protein. This sample has 6,000 to 8,500 distinct CDR3 sequences, with about 3.3% found just once. Many counts were recorded for this clonotype. Its antigen remains unidentified. Study conclusions and caveats: Expanded alpha and beta TCR counts within tumors tracked tumor mutation counts.

The V gene is TRBV12-3 or TRBV12-4, the J gene TRBJ2-7; 9 positions match TRBD2. The sample consisted of lung tumor tissue, taken at surgery. The TCR sequence derives from a male donor with early-stage non-small cell lung cancer. CDR3 protein: CASSYSGSPPYEQYF. The CDR3 coding sequence is TGTGCCAGCAGTTATAGCGGGAGCCCCCCCTACGAGCAGTACTTC.